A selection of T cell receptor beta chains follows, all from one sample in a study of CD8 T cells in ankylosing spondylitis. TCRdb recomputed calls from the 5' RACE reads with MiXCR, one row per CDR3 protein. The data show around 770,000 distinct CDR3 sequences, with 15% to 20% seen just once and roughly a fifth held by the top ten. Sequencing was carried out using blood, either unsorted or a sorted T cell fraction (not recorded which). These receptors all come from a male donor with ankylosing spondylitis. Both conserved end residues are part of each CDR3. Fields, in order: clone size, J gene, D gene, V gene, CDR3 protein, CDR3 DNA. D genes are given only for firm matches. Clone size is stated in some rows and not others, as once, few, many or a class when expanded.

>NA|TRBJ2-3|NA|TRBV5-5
CASSLGLARADTQYF
TGTGCCAGCAGCTTGGGCCTAGCAAGGGCAGATACGCAGTATTTT
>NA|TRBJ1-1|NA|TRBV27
CASSLRWTDTEAFF
TGTGCCAGCAGTTTAAGGTGGACAGACACTGAAGCTTTCTTT
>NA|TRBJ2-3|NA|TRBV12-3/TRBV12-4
CASSSRWGSGTDTQYF
TGTGCCAGCAGTTCCCGGTGGGGGTCTGGGACAGATACGCAGTATTTT
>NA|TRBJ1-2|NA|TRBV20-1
CSATPGGLNYGYTF
TGCAGTGCTACCCCGGGGGGGCTAAACTATGGCTACACCTTC
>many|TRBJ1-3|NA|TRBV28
CASSPSWGRVPSGNTIYF
TGTGCCAGCAGTCCTTCTTGGGGCAGGGTTCCCTCTGGAAACACCATATATTTT
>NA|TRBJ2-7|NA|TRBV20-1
CSARGFLGTWGEQYF
TGCAGTGCTAGAGGATTTCTAGGGACCTGGGGGGAGCAGTACTTC
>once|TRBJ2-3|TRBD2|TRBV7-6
CASSLGGLAPQF
TGTGCCAGCAGCTTAGGGGGACTAGCCCCCCAATTT
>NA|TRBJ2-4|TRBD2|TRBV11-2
CASSLEGVTSEGAKNIQYF
TGTGCCAGCAGCTTAGAGGGCGTTACTAGCGAAGGAGCCAAAAACATTCAGTACTTC
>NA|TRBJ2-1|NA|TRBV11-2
CASSLSLASDNEQFF
TGTGCCAGCAGCTTATCCCTAGCGTCAGACAATGAGCAGTTCTTC
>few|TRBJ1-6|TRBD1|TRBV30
CAWSAGQGLNSPLHF
TGTGCCTGGAGTGCAGGACAGGGTCTGAATTCACCCCTCCACTTT
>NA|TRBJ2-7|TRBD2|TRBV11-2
CASSLDRLAGGFYEQYF
TGTGCCAGCAGCTTAGATAGGCTAGCGGGGGGATTCTACGAGCAGTACTTC
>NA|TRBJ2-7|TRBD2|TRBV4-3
CASSPARAGYEQYF
TGCGCCAGCAGCCCGGCTCGAGCGGGGTACGAGCAGTACTTC
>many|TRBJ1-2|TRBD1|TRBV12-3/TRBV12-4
CASRSGTGANYGYTF
TGTGCCAGCAGATCCGGGACAGGAGCTAACTATGGCTACACCTTC
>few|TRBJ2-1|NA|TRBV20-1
CSAFHPDEQFF
TGCAGTGCTTTCCACCCGGATGAGCAGTTCTTC
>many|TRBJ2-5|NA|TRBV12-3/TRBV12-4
CASAPPTKTQYF
TGTGCCAGCGCTCCCCCAACGAAGACCCAGTACTTC
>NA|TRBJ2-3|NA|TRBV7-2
CASSASWGNADTQYF
TGTGCCAGCAGCGCCAGTTGGGGCAACGCAGATACGCAGTATTTT
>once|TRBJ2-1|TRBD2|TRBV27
CASSSIGLAIDNEQFF
TGTGCCAGCAGCTCTATCGGACTAGCGATCGACAATGAGCAGTTCTTC
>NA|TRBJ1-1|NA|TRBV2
CASRWTEVNTEAFF
TGTGCCAGCAGATGGACAGAAGTGAACACTGAAGCTTTCTTT
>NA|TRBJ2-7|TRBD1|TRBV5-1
CASSLLGQGDSYEQYF
TGCGCCAGCAGCCTGTTAGGACAGGGGGATTCTTACGAGCAGTACTTC
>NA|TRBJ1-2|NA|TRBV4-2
CASSQDPFGLYGYTF
TGTGCCAGCAGCCAAGATCCGTTTGGTTTATATGGCTACACCTTC
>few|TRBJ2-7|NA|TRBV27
CASSFAPDSYEQYF
TGTGCCAGCAGTTTTGCCCCAGATTCCTACGAGCAGTACTTC
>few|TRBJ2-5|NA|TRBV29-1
CSVVPIVLETQYF
TGCAGCGTAGTTCCCATAGTGCTGGAGACCCAGTACTTC
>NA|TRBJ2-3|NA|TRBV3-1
CASSQPRGPARDTQYF
TGTGCCAGCAGCCAACCCCGGGGGCCGGCCCGAGATACGCAGTATTTT
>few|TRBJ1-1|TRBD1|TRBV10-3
CAISPDRVRSRTEAFF
TGTGCCATCAGCCCGGACAGGGTCCGAAGTCGCACTGAAGCTTTCTTT
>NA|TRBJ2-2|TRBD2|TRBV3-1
CASSQELAGVFAGELFF
TGTGCCAGCAGCCAAGAACTAGCGGGAGTCTTTGCCGGGGAGCTGTTTTTT
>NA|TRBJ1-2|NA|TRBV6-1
CAGAYVGGYGYTF
TGTGCCGGAGCCTACGTGGGGGGATATGGCTACACCTTC
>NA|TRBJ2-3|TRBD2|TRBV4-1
CASSQEAAGGSTDTQYF
TGCGCCAGCAGCCAAGAAGCAGCGGGAGGGAGCACAGATACGCAGTATTTT
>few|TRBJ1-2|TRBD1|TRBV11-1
CASSRGGVGRGSAYGYTF
TGTGCCAGCAGCCGAGGAGGGGTGGGCAGGGGGTCCGCCTATGGCTACACCTTC
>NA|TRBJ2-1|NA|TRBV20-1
CSARDLPYPDNEQFF
TGCAGTGCTAGAGATCTTCCTTACCCGGACAATGAGCAGTTCTTC
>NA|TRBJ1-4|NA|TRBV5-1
CASSAGMGMEKLFF
TGCGCCAGCAGCGCCGGGATGGGCATGGAAAAACTGTTTTTT
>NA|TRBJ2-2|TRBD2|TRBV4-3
CASSHGGKGGGATGELFF
TGCGCCAGCAGCCACGGGGGGAAAGGTGGCGGAGCAACCGGGGAGCTGTTTTTT
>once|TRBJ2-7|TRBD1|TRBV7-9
CASSLSQGHYEQYF
TGTGCCAGCAGCTTATCACAGGGGCACTACGAGCAGTACTTC
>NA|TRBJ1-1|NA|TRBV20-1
CSAREGGVDPEAFF
TGCAGTGCTAGGGAGGGAGGGGTGGACCCTGAAGCTTTCTTT
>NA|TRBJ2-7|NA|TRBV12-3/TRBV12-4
CASSLAPREQYF
TGTGCCAGCAGTTTAGCGCCGCGTGAGCAGTACTTC
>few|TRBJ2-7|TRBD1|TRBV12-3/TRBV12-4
CASSLGRDRGYEQYF
TGTGCCAGCAGTTTAGGGCGGGACAGGGGCTACGAGCAGTACTTC
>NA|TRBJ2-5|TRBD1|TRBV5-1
CASSVRVGTVQETQYF
TGCGCCAGCAGCGTCAGGGTGGGGACAGTTCAAGAGACCCAGTACTTC
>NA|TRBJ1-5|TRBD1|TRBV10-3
CAISESRGGGQGYQPQHF
TGTGCCATCAGTGAGTCGAGAGGGGGGGGACAGGGGTATCAGCCCCAGCATTTT
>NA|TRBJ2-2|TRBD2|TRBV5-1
CASRLAGYTGELFF
TGCGCCAGTAGACTAGCGGGATACACCGGGGAGCTGTTTTTT
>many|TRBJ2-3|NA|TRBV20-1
CSAATRGDSEQSTDTQYF
TGCAGTGCTGCTACTCGGGGTGACTCGGAGCAGAGCACAGATACGCAGTATTTT
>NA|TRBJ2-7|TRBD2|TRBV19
CASSSLTSGDLLDTYEQYF
TGTGCCAGTAGTAGTTTGACTAGCGGCGACCTTCTCGATACCTACGAGCAGTACTTC
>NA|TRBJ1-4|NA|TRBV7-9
CASSLDPDEKLFF
TGTGCCAGCAGCTTGGACCCCGATGAAAAACTGTTTTTT
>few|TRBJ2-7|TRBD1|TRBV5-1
CASSRTGVLLEQYF
TGCGCCAGCAGCCGGACAGGGGTCTTATTGGAGCAGTACTTC
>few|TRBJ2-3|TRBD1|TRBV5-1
CASSLGKQGARDTQYF
TGCGCCAGCAGCTTGGGAAAGCAGGGGGCGAGAGATACGCAGTATTTT